These 4 T cell receptor beta chains originate from one sample sequenced in a study of CD8+ T cells in alopecia areata. Reverse transcribed after extraction, RNA yielded cDNA as the sequencing template. TCRdb's copy holds only in-frame clones and misses some; the assay was immunoSEQ multiplex PCR. The sample has about 270,000 clones, none seen only once. Separation of pooled cutaneous lymph node cells was by sorting with CD4, CD8alpha, NKG2D, NKG2ACE and other markers. The sequenced sample consisted of CD4+ T cells sorted from a lymph node. These receptors all stem from a C3H/HeJ mouse with alopecia areata. For the strain, the MHC haplotype given is H2-k.

In the case of this clone: Mouse gene names apply. The read finishes 4 residues shy of the CDR3 end, and the germline J gene is used to complete it. The gene calls are TRBV13-2 and TRBJ2-1, with 7 nucleotides matching TRBD1. CDR3 length equals 15 residues. Germline CDR1 is NNHNN and CDR2 is SYGAGS (reference sequence). Germline trimming cut 5 bases from V and 1 base from J; bases unmatched to any gene: 6. CDR3 sequence: CASGMGTANYAEQFF. Partial CDR3 DNA: TGTGCCAGCGGGATGGGGACAGCCAACTATGCT.

This clone turned up a few times. Mouse germline and gene names are used. The CDR3 extends 4 residues past the end of the read, so its final part is completed from the germline J gene. Within the sample, other DNA sequences also encode this same CDR3. The chain has TRBV19 and TRBJ2-3; TRBD1 matches at 8 bases. The germline CDR1 and CDR2 sequences are FNHDT and SITEND (reference sequence). Unmatched junction bases numbered 6, after V lost 5 bases and J lost 1 base. CDR3 length equals 15 residues. CDR3 bases read: TGTGCCAGCAGCCTCGGACAGGGTGGTGCAGAA. Protein: CASSLGQGGAE. From start to end, the CDR3 is CASSLGQGGAETLYF.

A remark on this clone: Each gene name is a mouse one. The read stops 4 residues short of the end of the CDR3; the missing end is completed from the germline J gene. The gene calls are TRBV13-1 and TRBJ2-7, with D possibly being TRBD1 (5 bases). Germline V gene lookup returns CDR1 NSHNY and CDR2 SYGAGN. The CDR3 is 13 amino acids. Incomplete CDR3 DNA: TGTGCCAGCAGCCCCGGACAACAATAT. Protein product: CASSPGQQY. The entire CDR3 reads CASSPGQQYEQYF.

This clone has a count of ten or more. Here the gene names and germline are mouse. The read ends 4 residues shy of where the CDR3 ends; the end is completed using the germline J gene. Other DNA sequences in this specimen translate into the identical CDR3. This chain connects TRBV17 to TRBJ1-2, with a possible D match to TRBD1 (6 bases). CDR3 length: 14 amino acids. Looked up from germline, CDR1 is MNHDT and CDR2 is YYDKIL. Trimming cost V 2 bases and J 0 bases, with 7 bases left between them. The DNA read from the CDR3 is TGTGCTAGCAGTAGACAGGGGCCAAACTCC. This sequence encodes CASSRQGPNS. The CDR3 reads in full as CASSRQGPNSDYTF.